The 27 T cell receptor beta chains below come from one sample, sequenced in a study of blood T cells in healthy people across ages. The second PCR ran roughly 7 to 11 cycles with a sample-barcoded 5' primer and J-beta primers. TCRdb ran MiXCR on the 5' RACE reads and lists one entry per CDR3 protein. Of some 710,000 distinct CDR3 sequences in the sample, about a fifth were seen once. Material: blood. These receptors all stem from a man in his 70s in good health.

The rearrangement joins TRBV20-1 to TRBJ1-5; TRBD1 aligns across 7 bases. The CDR3 spans 15 residues. The germline V gene has CDR1 DFQATT and CDR2 SNEGSKA (reference sequence). V was clipped by 6 bases and J by 3 bases; unmatched bases: 11. CDR3 sequence: CSAAALDRVNQPQHF. CDR3 bases: TGCAGTGCCGCGGCCCTCGACAGGGTCAATCAGCCCCAGCATTTT.

This clonotype was detected once. The gene calls are TRBV5-1 and TRBJ2-1; 8 nucleotides align to TRBD1. Germline values: CDR1 SGHRS, CDR2 YFSETQ. V lost 2 bases and J lost 1; bases outside the gene matches: 5. The CDR3 runs to 16 residues. The CDR3 loop is CASSLLQGASYNEQFF. The CDR3 DNA follows: TGCGCCAGCAGCTTACTTCAGGGGGCTTCCTACAATGAGCAGTTCTTC.

V and J are TRBV7-9 and TRBJ2-1, with 10 bases matching TRBD2. CDR3 length: 18 amino acids. The junction had 9 bases not matched to a gene; V was cut back by 0 bases and J by 4 bases. The germline V gene encodes CDR1 SEHNR and CDR2 FQNEAQ (reference sequence). The CDR3, as DNA: TGTGCCAGCAGCTTAGCACAGGGAGCGGGAGGGATATACAATGAGCAGTTCTTC. Protein: CASSLAQGAGGIYNEQFF.

This chain links TRBV7-2 with TRBJ2-3, with TRBD2 matching over 13 bases. The trim removed 1 base at V and 4 bases at J, leaving 14 bases unmatched. This CDR3 comprises 20 residues. Germline V gene lookup returns CDR1 SGHTA and CDR2 FQGNSA. CDR3 region: CASSLGRTSGRKIEADTQYF. In nucleotides, the CDR3 is TGTGCCAGCAGCTTAGGTCGGACTAGCGGGAGAAAGATAGAGGCAGATACGCAGTATTTT.

The gene calls are TRBV18 and TRBJ1-2; no reliable D call. CDR3 length: 16 amino acids. V lost 3 bases and J 4 bases, leaving 18 bases between the germline ends. CDR1 and CDR2 (germline): KGHSH, LQKENI. CDR3 protein: CASSPAAGVSGYGYTF. The CDR3 DNA reads TGTGCCAGCTCACCGGCGGCAGGAGTCTCCGGCTATGGCTACACCTTC.

The J gene is TRBJ2-1, the V gene TRBV12-5; 7 bases are shared with TRBD1. Germline CDR1 reads LGHNT; CDR2 reads FRNRAP. This CDR3 region has 15 residues. Trimming removed 5 bases from V and 7 bases from J; junction bases left unmatched: 11. CDR3 in amino acids: CASGTRQGILNEQFF. CDR3 in DNA: TGTGCTAGTGGTACCCGACAGGGAATTCTAAATGAGCAGTTCTTC.

This clonotype was recorded a few times. This chain links TRBV20-1 with TRBJ1-3; D gene uncertain. The CDR3 is 11 amino acids. The germline V and J ends were trimmed by 6 bases and 2 bases, with 5 bases remaining between them. Germline loops: CDR1 DFQATT, CDR2 SNEGSKA (reference sequence). In nucleotides, the CDR3 is TGCAGTGCCGTTACTGGAAACACCATATATTTT. It specifies CSAVTGNTIYF.

The chain couples TRBV28 to TRBJ1-1, with 10 bases identical to TRBD1. CDR3 size: 14 residues. V was clipped by 5 bases and J by 5 bases; unmatched bases: 5. Germline loops: CDR1 MDHEN, CDR2 SYDVKM. CDR3 in DNA: TGTGCCAGCAGTATAGACAGGGGGCGGACTGAAGCTTTCTTT. Translating gives CASSIDRGRTEAFF. Drawing the rest from reference TRBV28 and TRBJ1-1, the complete variable domain is DVKVTQSSRYLVKRTGEKVFLECVQDMDHENMFWYRQDPGLGLRLIYFSYDVKMKEKGDIPEGYSVSREKKERFSLILESASTNQTSMYLCASSIDRGRTEAFFGQGTRLTVV.

V gene TRBV20-1 combines with J gene TRBJ2-1, with TRBD2 matching over 9 bases. V shed 5 bases, J shed 0 bases, and the junction held 5 bases outside the gene matches. Germline values: CDR1 DFQATT, CDR2 SNEGSKA (reference sequence). This CDR3 has 15 residues. This CDR3 is CSASSGGFSYNEQFF. CDR3 DNA: TGCAGTGCTTCGAGCGGGGGGTTCTCCTACAATGAGCAGTTCTTC.

This clonotype was found a few times. J is TRBJ2-5 and V is TRBV28; D unclear. Trimming removed 8 bases from V and 2 bases from J, with 12 bases in between. CDR1 and CDR2 (germline): MDHEN, SYDVKM. The CDR3 runs to 13 residues. CDR3 in DNA: TGTGCCAGCTACGCACCACTACAAGAGACCCAGTACTTC. Protein product: CASYAPLQETQYF.

This chain links TRBV13 with TRBJ2-4; D unclear. The V gene's germline CDR1 is PRHDT and CDR2 FYEKMQ (reference sequence). V lost 4 bases and J lost 8, with 21 bases in between. This CDR3 has 16 amino acids. CDR3 nucleotides: TGTGCCAGCAGCTCGGGTGGTAAGACGGGTCAGGACATTCAGTACTTC. The encoded protein is CASSSGGKTGQDIQYF.

This clonotype was seen a single time. This chain links TRBV28 with TRBJ1-3, with 10 nucleotides matching TRBD1. With V trimmed by 6 bases and J by 2 bases, 4 bases remained unmatched. Germline V gives CDR1 MDHEN, CDR2 SYDVKM. The CDR3 loop spans 15 amino acids. CDR3 nucleotides: TGTGCCAGCAGCAAGGACAGGGGGACTGGAAACACCATATATTTT. Protein product: CASSKDRGTGNTIYF.

The rearrangement joins TRBV3-1 to TRBJ1-1; a possible D gene is TRBD1 (6 bases). The V end lost 3 bases, the J end lost 4 bases, and 15 bases lay between the germline ends. This CDR3 spans 15 amino acids. The germline V gene has CDR1 LGHDT and CDR2 YNNKEL (reference sequence). The CDR3 sequence: CASSQVGGRGTEAFF. The CDR3 DNA follows: TGTGCCAGCAGCCAGGTGGGGGGCAGAGGCACTGAAGCTTTCTTT. Using reference TRBV3-1 and TRBJ1-1 for the parts outside the CDR3, the full variable domain is DTAVSQTPKYLVTQMGNDKSIKCEQNLGHDTMYWYKQDSKKFLKIMFSYNNKELIINETVPNRFSPKSPDKAHLNLHINSLELGDSAVYFCASSQVGGRGTEAFFGQGTRLTVV.

This clonotype appeared a few times. The chain has TRBV5-1 and TRBJ2-3; the match to TRBD2 covers 7 bases. Trimming cost V 4 bases and J 4 bases; bases outside gene matches: 9. CDR1 and CDR2 (germline): SGHRS, YFSETQ. The CDR3 length is 15 residues. In DNA, the CDR3 is TGCGCCAGCAGCGCAGCGGGGTCATTTGCAGATACGCAGTATTTT. Its protein product is CASSAAGSFADTQYF. Together with reference TRBV5-1 and TRBJ2-3, the CDR3 gives the full variable domain: KAGVTQTPRYLIKTRGQQVTLSCSPISGHRSVSWYQQTPGQGLQFLFEYFSETQRNKGNFPGRFSGRQFSNSRSEMNVSTLELGDSALYLCASSAAGSFADTQYFGPGTRLTVL.

A few counts support this clonotype. The V call is TRBV7-2, the J call TRBJ2-5, with a possible D match to TRBD2 (5 bases). Per the germline V gene, CDR1 is SGHTA and CDR2 is FQGNSA. This CDR3 is built from 13 residues. The V end lost 1 base, the J end lost 9 bases, and 12 bases lay between the germline ends. The CDR3 protein is CASSLGGYGAQYF. The CDR3 DNA follows: TGTGCCAGCAGCTTAGGTGGCTACGGGGCCCAGTACTTC.

This chain joins TRBV20-1 and TRBJ1-4; the D gene is possibly TRBD1 (6 bases). Deletions cut 1 base from V and 3 bases from J, with 12 bases between. Germline V gene data show CDR1 as DFQATT and CDR2 as SNEGSKA (reference sequence). The CDR3 runs 15 residues. CDR3 amino acids: CSARVSSGANEKLFF. The CDR3 bases are TGCAGTGCTAGAGTCTCCTCAGGGGCTAATGAAAAACTGTTTTTT.

In regard to this clonotype: Germline is not matched at one junction end, which may reflect a read error. The chain uses TRBV7-2 and TRBJ2-5, with a possible D match to TRBD2 (5 bases). In germline, CDR1 is SGHTA, CDR2 FQGNSA. The CDR3 length is 16 residues. For the CDR3, the DNA is TGTGCCAGCAGCTTAGTACCCACGGGAACCCCCGCGGAGCGGTTCTTC. Translated: CASSLVPTGTPAERFF.

This clonotype was seen a handful of times. This sequence joins TRBV18 and TRBJ1-5; D is undetermined. CDR1 is KGHSH and CDR2 is LQKENI in the germline V gene. The CDR3 has 15 amino acids. With 2 bases removed from V and 1 base from J, the gap between germline ends came to 9 bases. In DNA form, the CDR3 reads TGTGCCAGCTCACCAGGGTACGGGAGCAATCAGCCCCAGCATTTT. This codes for CASSPGYGSNQPQHF.

The chain uses TRBV12-3 or TRBV12-4 and TRBJ1-4; D is unclear. V was cut by 5 bases and J by 1 base, with 11 bases left in between. The CDR3 runs 15 residues. The CDR3 nucleotides are TGTGCCAGCAGTGCAGGACGCCAAACTAATGAAAAACTGTTTTTT. As protein: CASSAGRQTNEKLFF.

This clonotype was observed at least ten times. In nucleotides, the CDR3 is TGTGCCAGCAAGCTAGCGGGCCCCTACGAGCAGTACTTC. Its protein is CASKLAGPYEQYF. The V gene is TRBV12-3 or TRBV12-4, the J gene TRBJ2-7, with 8 bases fitting TRBD2. There are 13 residues in the CDR3. J gave up 2 bases and V 7 bases, and 4 bases lay outside the gene matches.

The chain combines TRBV7-3 with TRBJ1-2, with 8 bases matching TRBD1. V gave up 4 bases and J gave up 3 bases; unmatched junction bases: 4. CDR1 and CDR2 (germline): SGHTA, FQGTGA. This CDR3 is 14 amino acids long. CDR3 amino acids: CASSSGTGDYGYTF. The CDR3 region has the DNA TGTGCCAGCAGCTCCGGGACAGGCGACTATGGCTACACCTTC.

This clonotype has at least ten counts. An end of the junction differs from the germline gene, which may be a read error. The chain combines TRBV2 with TRBJ1-6; 11 bases agree with TRBD1. The CDR3 totals 14 residues. Germline values: CDR1 SNHLY, CDR2 FYNNEI. CDR3 residues: CASRDRGLNPPLHF. The CDR3 coding sequence is TGTGCCAGCAGGGACAGGGGGCTTAATCCACCCCTCCACTTT. Supplemented by reference TRBV2 and TRBJ1-6, the full variable domain reads EPEVTQTPSHQVTQMGQEVILRCVPISNHLYFYWYRQILGQKVEFLVSFYNNEISEKSEIFDDQFSVERPDGSNFTLKIRSTKLEDSAMYFCASRDRGLNPPLHFGNGTRLTVT.

The chain employs TRBV29-1 and TRBJ1-1; D might be TRBD1 (6 bases). This CDR3 has 13 residues. Trimming stripped 7 bases from V and 5 bases from J, with 17 bases between. Germline V lookup: CDR1 SQVTM, CDR2 ANQGSEA. The CDR3 nucleotides read TGCAGCGCCGGGGGCCATCGGGGAACTGAAGCTTTCTTT. Encoded protein: CSAGGHRGTEAFF.

This clonotype was seen more than once but under ten times. The genes are TRBV27 and TRBJ2-5; the D is unclear. The J call may be mistaken, given a closer DNA end match to TRBJ2-7. CDR3 size: 15 residues. The germline V gene has CDR1 MNHEY and CDR2 SMNVEV (reference sequence). CDR3 sequence reads: CASSDPFMGSYEQYF. The CDR3 DNA reads as TGTGCCAGCAGTGACCCCTTTATGGGCTCCTACGAGCAGTACTTC.

The chain employs TRBV7-2 and TRBJ2-3; 14 positions match TRBD2. Germline CDR1 and CDR2: SGHTA and FQGNSA. With 6 bases clipped from V and 4 bases from J, the junction kept 3 bases outside the gene matches. The length of the CDR3 is 15 residues. The CDR3 loop is CASRRTSGGPDTQYF. The CDR3 region has the DNA TGTGCCAGCAGACGGACTAGCGGGGGGCCAGATACGCAGTATTTT.

The genes are TRBV4-3 and TRBJ2-5; D is perhaps TRBD2 (6 bases). Per the germline V gene, CDR1 is LGHNA and CDR2 is YSLEER. The CDR3 consists of 14 residues. V dropped 2 bases and J dropped 5 bases, with 12 bases sitting between them. The CDR3 region is CASSQFTSSETQYF. DNA for the CDR3: TGCGCCAGCAGCCAATTTACTAGCAGTGAGACCCAGTACTTC.

This clonotype was found a few times. The genes are TRBV14 and TRBJ2-7; D remains ambiguous. V lost 4 bases and J 3 bases, leaving 22 bases between the germline ends. The CDR3 consists of 17 residues. Looked up from germline, CDR1 is SGHDN and CDR2 is FVKESK. The CDR3 nucleotides are TGTGCCAGCAGCCGAGAGACCCTTGGAAGGATCGGCTACGAGCAGTACTTC. This translates into CASSRETLGRIGYEQYF.